The 14 T cell receptor beta chains in this list originate from one sample, sequenced in a study of shared clonotypes between healthy human individuals. Assay: immunoSEQ multiplex PCR; the TCRdb copy retains only in-frame clones and omits some. The data contain some 380,000 clones, around 96% of them singletons. Sequenced input: memory CD8+ T cells sorted from blood. This sample's subset: CD45RO+ cells pooled with CCR7-negative TemRA cells. These receptor sequences come from a man aged 25-45 years in good health.

The chain combines TRBV4-2 with TRBJ2-3; weak D call: TRBD2 (6 bases). The CDR3 length is 19 residues. Germline V gives CDR1 LGHNA, CDR2 YNFKEQ. V lost 4 bases and J 6 bases, leaving 29 bases between the germline ends. Here the CDR3 reads CASSPAEELAAVGSDTQYF. As DNA, the CDR3 is TGTGCCAGCAGCCCAGCAGAAGAATTAGCGGCGGTGGGGTCGGATACGCAGTATTTT.

The J gene is TRBJ2-1, the V gene TRBV5-6, with D tentatively TRBD2 (5 bases). Trimming cost V 2 bases and J 3 bases, with 18 bases left between them. The CDR3 spans 17 residues. Germline V CDR1 and CDR2: SGHDT, YYEEEE. This CDR3 is CASSFTQSWTYYNEQFF. As DNA, the CDR3 is TGTGCCAGCAGCTTTACCCAAAGCTGGACTTACTACAATGAGCAGTTCTTC.

This rearrangement joins TRBV10-1 to TRBJ2-1; either TRBD1 or TRBD2 may supply D (5 bases each). V was pared by 2 bases and J by 3 bases, with 14 bases between. Germline CDR1 is WNHNN and CDR2 is SYGVQD (reference sequence). The CDR3 consists of 16 residues. Here the CDR3 reads CASSELTGTVYNEQFF. The CDR3 DNA follows: TGCGCCAGCAGTGAGCTAACCGGGACGGTCTACAATGAGCAGTTCTTC.

This clone was seen a single time. The chain links TRBV19 to TRBJ2-1; a possible D gene is TRBD1 (6 bases). Germline CDR1 reads LNHDA; CDR2 reads SQIVND (reference sequence). CDR3 length: 14 residues. V dropped 8 bases and J dropped 0 bases, with 11 bases sitting between them. CDR3 amino acids: CASRRGSSYNEQFF. The CDR3 nucleotides are TGTGCCAGTCGCAGGGGCAGCTCCTACAATGAGCAGTTCTTC.

Only one count was recorded for this clone. V and J are TRBV6-4 and TRBJ2-7; 7 bases fit TRBD2. The CDR3 is made up of 15 amino acids. The J segment lost 2 bases and the V segment lost 2 bases, leaving 6 bases of the junction unmatched. Germline CDR1 and CDR2: MRHNA and SNTAGT. The CDR3 loop reads CASSDPPAGTYEQYF. CDR3 DNA: TGTGCCAGCAGTGACCCCCCAGCGGGGACCTACGAGCAGTACTTC.

The V gene is TRBV23-1, the J gene TRBJ2-7, with unresolved D. TRBV23-1 is an ORF for which the function is uncertain. Trimming left V 1 base short and J 3 bases short, with 7 bases between. The CDR3 loop spans 13 amino acids. CDR3 coding DNA: TGCGCCAGCAGTCAATTTTGCAGCTACGAGCAGTACTTC. Its translation is CASSQFCSYEQYF.

The rearrangement links TRBV5-4 to TRBJ2-1; D unclear. V gave up 0 bases and J gave up 6 bases, with 7 bases separating them. Looked up from germline, CDR1 is SGHNT and CDR2 is YYREEE (reference sequence). The CDR3 totals 13 residues. As DNA, the CDR3 is TGTGCCAGCAGCTTGGCCGTTACCAATGAGCAGTTCTTC. Translating gives CASSLAVTNEQFF.

The chain is built from TRBV30 and TRBJ2-7; unclear D gene. CDR3 length: 12 residues. V was pared by 0 bases and J by 2 bases, with 5 bases between. Germline values: CDR1 GTSNPN, CDR2 SVGIG (reference sequence). The CDR3 loop is CAWSVVTYEQYF. In DNA, the CDR3 is TGTGCCTGGAGTGTTGTAACCTACGAGCAGTACTTC.

The genes are TRBV28 and TRBJ1-1; TRBD1 matches 7 bases. V shed 5 bases, J shed 4 bases, and the junction held 13 bases outside the gene matches. The CDR3 is 16 amino acids. Germline V gives CDR1 MDHEN, CDR2 SYDVKM. The CDR3 DNA is TGTGCCAGCAGTCCTGCACGGGACAGCAGGAGCACTGAAGCTTTCTTT. Protein sequence: CASSPARDSRSTEAFF. Looking up the rest from reference TRBV28 and TRBJ1-1 gives the full variable domain: DVKVTQSSRYLVKRTGEKVFLECVQDMDHENMFWYRQDPGLGLRLIYFSYDVKMKEKGDIPEGYSVSREKKERFSLILESASTNQTSMYLCASSPARDSRSTEAFFGQGTRLTVV.

The chain carries TRBV11-2 and TRBJ1-5; no reliable D call. This CDR3 is built from 14 residues. The germline gives CDR1 SGHAT, CDR2 FQNNGV. The V end was cut by 5 bases, the J end by 0 bases, with 8 bases between. The CDR3 is CASSQWGSNQPQHF. CDR3 coding DNA: TGTGCCAGCAGCCAGTGGGGTAGCAATCAGCCCCAGCATTTT.

The chain is built from TRBV2 and TRBJ2-2; D gene ambiguous. The CDR3 is made up of 13 amino acids. Deletions cut 4 bases from V and 7 bases from J, with 10 bases between. Germline CDR1 is SNHLY and CDR2 is FYNNEI. The CDR3 region has the DNA TGTGCCAGCAGTGTCTTCTCGGGCGGGGAGCTGTTTTTT. Protein sequence: CASSVFSGGELFF. Variable domain in full (rest from reference TRBV2 and TRBJ2-2): EPEVTQTPSHQVTQMGQEVILRCVPISNHLYFYWYRQILGQKVEFLVSFYNNEISEKSEIFDDQFSVERPDGSNFTLKIRSTKLEDSAMYFCASSVFSGGELFFGEGSRLTVL.

The rearrangement uses TRBV14 and TRBJ2-5; a weak D match, TRBD2 (6 bases). The CDR3 extends over 15 amino acids. CDR1 SGHDN and CDR2 FVKESK come from the germline V gene. V shed 1 base and J shed 4 bases, with 13 bases lying between them. The CDR3 region has the DNA TGTGCCAGCAGCCAAGGAGTCTACGGGGGAGAGACCCAGTACTTC. Translating it yields CASSQGVYGGETQYF.

The chain joins TRBV5-1 to TRBJ2-5; no firm D call. Trimming took 2 bases from V and 5 from J, leaving 16 bases between them. Germline loops: CDR1 SGHRS, CDR2 YFSETQ. There are 15 residues in the CDR3. DNA of the CDR3: TGCGCCAGCAGCTTCGTACGGGCAGGTGGGGAGACCCAGTACTTC. It yields the protein CASSFVRAGGETQYF.

The rearrangement links TRBV6-5 to TRBJ2-7; D remains unclear. The germline gives CDR1 MNHEY, CDR2 SVGAGI. The V and J ends lost 6 bases and 2 bases respectively, with 11 bases between them. The CDR3 length is 13 residues. In DNA form, the CDR3 reads TGTGCCAGCAGAGCACCAAACCCCTACGAGCAGTACTTC. It codes for CASRAPNPYEQYF.